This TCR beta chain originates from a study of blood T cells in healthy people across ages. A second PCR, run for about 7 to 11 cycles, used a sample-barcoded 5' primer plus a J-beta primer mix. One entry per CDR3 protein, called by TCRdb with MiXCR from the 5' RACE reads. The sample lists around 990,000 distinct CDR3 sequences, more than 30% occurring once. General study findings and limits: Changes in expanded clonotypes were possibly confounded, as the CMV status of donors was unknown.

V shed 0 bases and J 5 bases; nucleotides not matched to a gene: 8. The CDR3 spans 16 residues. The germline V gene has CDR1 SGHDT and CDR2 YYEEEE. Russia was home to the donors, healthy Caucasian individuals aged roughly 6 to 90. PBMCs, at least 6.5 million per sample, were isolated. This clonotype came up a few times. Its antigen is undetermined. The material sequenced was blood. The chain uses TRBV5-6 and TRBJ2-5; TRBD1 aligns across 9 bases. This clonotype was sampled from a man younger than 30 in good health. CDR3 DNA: TGTGCCAGCAGCTTGGGTTTACAGGGGGCGTGGGAGACCCAGTACTTC. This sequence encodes CASSLGLQGAWETQYF.